Here is one T cell receptor (beta chain) with its context. The data were obtained in a study of blood T cell repertoires in COVID-19. Overall study: The United States, Italy and Spain supplied acute and convalescent COVID-19 samples. The analysed material was cDNA or gDNA that came from T cells, B-cell-depleted T cells, or PBMCs.

Germline values: CDR1 SGHDT, CDR2 YYEEEE. The V and J ends lost 5 bases and 6 bases respectively, with 9 bases between them. The CDR3 totals 12 residues. Per the study methods: Nucleated cell counts were estimated from reference gene primer amplification. Sequenced by immunoSEQ multiplex PCR; TCRdb stores in-frame clones only, minus some. Clone size and the V and J calls come from that table; the DNA yielded D and trimming. The sample shows nearly 300,000 clones, around 88% of them seen only once. Sequencing was done on a sample of peripheral blood. V usage is TRBV5-6 and J usage is TRBJ2-1; no definite D call. This receptor was obtained from a woman aged 25 to 39 who had recovered from COVID-19. The DNA of the CDR3 is TGTGCCAGCAGACTCAACCCCAATGAGCAGTTCTTC. Protein: CASRLNPNEQFF. Supplemented by reference TRBV5-6 and TRBJ2-1, the full variable domain reads DAGVTQSPTHLIKTRGQQVTLRCSPKSGHDTVSWYQQALGQGPQFIFQYYEEEERQRGNFPDRFSGHQFPNYSSELNVNALLLGDSALYLCASRLNPNEQFFGPGTRLTVL.